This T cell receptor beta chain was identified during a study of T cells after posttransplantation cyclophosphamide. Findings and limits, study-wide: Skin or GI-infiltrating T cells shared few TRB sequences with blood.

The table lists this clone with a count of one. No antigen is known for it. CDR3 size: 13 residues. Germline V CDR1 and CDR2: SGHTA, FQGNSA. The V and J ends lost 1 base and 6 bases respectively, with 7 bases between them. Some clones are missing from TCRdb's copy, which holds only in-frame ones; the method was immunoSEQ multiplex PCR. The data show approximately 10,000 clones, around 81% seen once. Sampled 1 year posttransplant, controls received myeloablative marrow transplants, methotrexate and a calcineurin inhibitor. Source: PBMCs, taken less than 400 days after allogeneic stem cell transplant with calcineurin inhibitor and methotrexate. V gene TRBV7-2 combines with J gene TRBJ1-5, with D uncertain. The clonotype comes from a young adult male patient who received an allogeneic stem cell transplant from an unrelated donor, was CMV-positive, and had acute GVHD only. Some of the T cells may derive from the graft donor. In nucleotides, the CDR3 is TGTGCCAGCAGCTTAGGTCTAATTCAGCCCCAGCATTTT. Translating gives CASSLGLIQPQHF.